Here is one T cell receptor beta chain with its context. The CDR3 has 17 residues. From germline, CDR1 is SGHNT and CDR2 YYREEE (reference sequence). Trimming left V 3 bases short and J 4 bases short, with 20 bases between. Clones were read by immunoSEQ multiplex PCR, and TCRdb kept only the in-frame ones, dropping some. The sample yields about 580,000 clones, 95% to 98% seen once. The sample originates from a study of shared clonotypes between healthy human individuals. The naive CD8 population came from CD45RO-negative cells selected for CCR7, without terminally differentiated effector memory CD45RA+ cells.

Sequenced sample: naive CD8+ T cells sorted from blood. The receptor was isolated from a man aged 30 to 45 in good health. The chain links TRBV5-4 to TRBJ2-1, with D possibly matching TRBD2 (7 bases). CDR3 coding DNA: TGTGCCAGCAGCTCATTCCGGGGGCGGGAGACTTACAATGAGCAGTTCTTC. It translates to CASSSFRGRETYNEQFF.